Detailed here is one T cell receptor beta chain. Its antigen is not identified. The data derive from a study of T cells in localized non-small cell lung cancer. Study-wide findings and caveats: Density of T cells in blood, when higher, went with longer overall survival.

Assay used: immunoSEQ multiplex PCR; TCRdb lists only in-frame clones, some missing. The sample lists about 72,000 clones; about 88% were seen once. The CDR3 consists of 16 residues. V was clipped by 0 bases and J by 4 bases; unmatched bases: 4. Germline values: CDR1 LGHNA, CDR2 YSLEER. This chain connects TRBV4-3 to TRBJ2-1; 9 bases match TRBD2. Specimen: peripheral blood, collected before any cancer treatment. The receptor comes from an older female donor with stage I lung adenocarcinoma. Here the CDR3 DNA reads TGCGCCAGCAGCCAAGATAGCGGGAGAGGTTACAATGAGCAGTTCTTC. It codes for CASSQDSGRGYNEQFF.